This paragraph covers one TCR beta chain sequence. TCRdb's table, derived via immunoSEQ multiplex PCR, lists solely in-frame clones and lacks some. The repertoire holds around 1,700 clones, 36% seen once, with roughly 37% in the top ten. This sample was taken from a study of T cells in localized non-small cell lung cancer. The receptor comes from a woman aged 35-75 years with stage II lung adenocarcinoma. The sequenced sample was lung tumor tissue, obtained before any cancer treatment.

The CDR3 DNA follows: TGTGCCAGCTCACGAAGCAATCAGCCCCAGCATTTT. Residues: CASSRSNQPQHF. This sequence joins TRBV18 and TRBJ1-5; D is unclear. CDR3 size: 12 residues. Germline V gene data show CDR1 as KGHSH and CDR2 as LQKENI. The V end was cut by 4 bases, the J end by 1 base, with 2 bases between. The entire variable domain, with the rest obtained from reference TRBV18 and TRBJ1-5, is as follows: NAGVMQNPRHLVRRRGQEARLRCSPMKGHSHVYWYRQLPEEGLKFMVYLQKENIIDESGMPKERFSAEFPKEGPSILRIQQVVRGDSAAYFCASSRSNQPQHFGDGTRLSIL.